These 12 T cell receptor delta chains were all obtained from the same sample, sequenced in a study of gamma-delta T cells after stem cell transplantation. TCRdb reanalysed the RT-PCR reads via CATT. The repertoire holds roughly 4,700 delta-chain clones, with 1.9% as singletons. Material for sequencing was gamma-delta T cells. The receptor source for this set is a human donor. It is not recorded whose cells these are; they may come from a transplant donor.

The chain links TRDV2 to TRDJ1; 13 nucleotides agree with TRDD3. This CDR3 is built from 18 residues. Germline lookup yields CDR1 GEAIGNYY and CDR2 EKD. The junction had 8 bases not matched to a gene; V was cut back by 0 bases and J by 2 bases. This CDR3 is CACDTVLLGDTQTDKLIF. The CDR3 bases are TGTGCCTGTGACACCGTACTACTGGGGGATACGCAAACCGATAAACTCATCTTT.

A few counts support this clone. One end of the junction fails to match germline, which may point to a read error. CDR3 amino acids: CARDGITGGYDTDKLIF. CDR3 DNA sequence: TGTGCCCGTGATGGTATTACTGGGGGATACGACACCGATAAACTCATCTTT. The rearrangement links TRDV2 to TRDJ1; 13 nucleotides agree with TRDD3. The V gene's germline CDR1 is GEAIGNYY and CDR2 EKD. This CDR3 has 17 amino acids.

Turning to this clone: A far larger clone is one base from this, pointing to a likely read error. The same CDR3 can be traced to other DNA sequences in this sample. V is TRDV2 and J is TRDJ3; D not resolved. Germline CDR1 reads GEAIGNYY; CDR2 reads EKD. There are 13 residues in the CDR3. The CDR3 DNA follows: TGTGCCTGTGACGCGGTGGATGACCGACAGATGTTCTTC. Protein: CACDAVDDRQMFF.

This clone was counted between two and nine times. The protein in TCRdb stems from a much larger clone and differs at residue 10 from this DNA's translation, likely a read error; here the protein is translated from the DNA. The rearrangement uses TRDV2 and TRDJ1; 8 nucleotides match TRDD3. Trimming removed 0 bases from V and 3 bases from J; junction bases left unmatched: 14. This CDR3 is 18 amino acids long. CDR1 and CDR2 (germline): GEAIGNYY, EKD. The CDR3 region has the DNA TGTGCCTGTGACACCGTGGGGATACACCTCGTTGAAGCCGATAAACTCATCTTT. This codes for CACDTVGIHLVEADKLIF.

The table lists this clone with a few counts. The mismatch at residue 17 between this DNA's translation and the TCRdb protein of a much larger clone likely reflects a read error; the protein shown is translated from the DNA. The chain links TRDV2 to TRDJ3; TRDD3 matches at 8 bases. The germline V gene encodes CDR1 GEAIGNYY and CDR2 EKD. CDR3 length equals 23 residues. CDR3 in amino acids: CACDTVVRDTPEETSWYTRQMFF. CDR3 coding DNA: TGTGCCTGTGACACCGTTGTCCGGGATACGCCGGAAGAAACCTCCTGGTACACCCGACAGATGTTTTTC.

The V gene is TRDV2, the J gene TRDJ1; 10 bases align to TRDD3. The germline V gene has CDR1 GEAIGNYY and CDR2 EKD. V was pared by 2 bases and J by 0 bases, with 11 bases of the junction left unmatched. The CDR3 extends over 18 amino acids. The CDR3 region has the DNA TGTGCCTGTGACAGCCTCCTGGGGGATAAGGGGGACACCGATAAACTCATCTTT. Translated: CACDSLLGDKGDTDKLIF.

As to this clone: It differs at one base from a far larger clone, so likely a read error. In the same sample, other DNA sequences code for this CDR3. The chain links TRDV2 to TRDJ3; 8 bases are shared with TRDD3. CDR1 is GEAIGNYY, CDR2 EKD, per germline. The CDR3 runs 19 residues. After removal of 4 bases from V and 0 bases from J, the junction contained 10 bases not matched to a gene. CDR3 nucleotide sequence: TGTGCCTGTGATACCGTAGGGGATACCAGCTCCTGGGACACCCGACAGATGTTTTTC. Its translation is CACDTVGDTSSWDTRQMFF.

As for this clone: TCRdb has a much larger clone's protein, which differs at residue 14 from the translation of this DNA, likely because of a read error; what is shown is the protein translated from the DNA. In DNA, the CDR3 is TGTGCCTGTGACACGGTGGGGGACCTTCCTATGGGGGAACCCATCTTT. Translated, it gives CACDTVGDLPMGEPIF. V gene TRDV2 combines with J gene TRDJ1; D perhaps matches TRDD2 (8 bases). In germline, CDR1 is GEAIGNYY, CDR2 EKD. V was pared by 1 base and J by 13 bases, with 27 bases between. The CDR3 length is 16 residues.

There are a few counts of this clone. TCRdb's protein for this DNA is that of a much larger clone and differs from the translation at residue 8, likely a read error; the protein shown is the DNA translation. DNA for the CDR3: TGTGCCTGTGACACTCTCGTTAGGGGACAATACACCGATAAACTCATCTTT. This codes for CACDTLVRGQYTDKLIF. This rearrangement joins TRDV2 to TRDJ1, with TRDD3 as a possible D gene (5 bases). CDR1 GEAIGNYY and CDR2 EKD come from the germline V gene. V lost 1 base and J 0 bases, leaving 17 bases between the germline ends. This CDR3 region has 17 residues.

This clone came up a few times. The TCRdb record carries a much larger clone's protein, which differs from this DNA's translation at residue 8; a read error is the likely cause, and the protein listed here is the DNA translation. The chain employs TRDV2 and TRDJ1, with 7 bases that match TRDD3. After removal of 6 bases from V and 4 bases from J, the junction contained 16 bases not matched to a gene. CDR1 and CDR2 from the germline V gene are GEAIGNYY and EKD. This CDR3 comprises 16 residues. The CDR3: CACYSITRGYVDKLIF. DNA for the CDR3: TGTGCCTGTTATTCGATTACTAGGGGATATGTCGATAAACTCATCTTT.

The sample holds a few counts of this clone. For this DNA, TCRdb reports the protein of a much larger clone, which diverges at residue 15, most likely from a read error; the protein presented here is translated directly from the DNA. The genes are TRDV2 and TRDJ1; 9 nucleotides match TRDD3. This CDR3 is built from 17 residues. Germline V lookup: CDR1 GEAIGNYY, CDR2 EKD. Here the CDR3 reads CACVGLYTGGPTDKPIF. The CDR3 nucleotides are TGTGCCTGTGTTGGCCTCTACACTGGGGGACCTACCGATAAACCCATCTTT.

This clone is classed as medium-sized. It is likely a read error: a sequence one base away is far more abundant. CDR3 protein: CACDTWGIGKLIF. The CDR3, as DNA: TGTGCCTGTGACACTTGGGGGATCGGCAAACTCATCTTT. This rearrangement joins TRDV2 to TRDJ1; 8 bases map to TRDD3. CDR3 length: 13 residues. V lost 1 base and J lost 8; bases outside the gene matches: 5. The germline V gene encodes CDR1 GEAIGNYY and CDR2 EKD.